The source of this T cell receptor (beta chain) is a study of cytomegalovirus exposure and HLA in healthy donors. The PCR employed 60 Vbeta primers together with 13 Jbeta primers. Measured with immunoSEQ multiplex PCR; TCRdb has only the in-frame clones, and not every one. The sample carries under 150,000 clones, about two thirds recorded once. Study results and limitations: Many donors shared some public TCRs, even though most TCR sequences were rare. Common viral pathogens seemed to be connected with several of the most significant clusters, according to a later analysis. Reports showed the classifier diagnosing cytomegalovirus status with high specificity and sensitivity. Earlier analysis found most TCR beta V segments productive about 87% or about 30% of the time.

The CDR3 length is 15 residues. V lost 5 bases, J lost 4 bases, and 8 bases stayed unmatched. Germline-derived CDR1 and CDR2 are LNHDA and SQIVND (reference sequence). To note about this clone: Its antigen is currently unknown.

The sample consisted of PBMCs. The J gene is TRBJ1-2, the V gene TRBV19, with 9 bases aligning to TRBD1. This TCR was recovered from a woman in her fifties or sixties in good health and CMV-seropositive. This CDR3 reads CASSDSQDRGYGYTF. CDR3 bases: TGTGCCAGTAGTGACTCCCAGGACAGGGGCTATGGCTACACCTTC.